The T cell receptor (beta chain) under discussion was sequenced for a study of blood T cell repertoires in COVID-19. As for the study in general: T cells, B-cell-depleted T cells, or PBMCs provided the cDNA or gDNA that served as material.

Trimming cost V 2 bases and J 4 bases, with 15 bases left between them. The CDR3 loop spans 16 amino acids. Germline CDR1 and CDR2: MNHEY and SMNVEV (reference sequence). Some clones are missing from TCRdb's copy, which holds only in-frame ones; the method was immunoSEQ multiplex PCR. The table lists roughly 68,000 clones, 88% of them singletons. Seattle's enrolled individuals joined amid active infection and were then monitored longitudinally. The chain recombines TRBV27 with TRBJ2-1; D may be TRBD2 (6 bases). The sequencing input was peripheral blood. This TCR derives from a woman aged 55-70 years with COVID-19, enrolled during active disease. In DNA, the CDR3 is TGTGCCAGCAGTTTAACCCCAGCCGGGAGTTACAATGAGCAGTTCTTC. Translation gives CASSLTPAGSYNEQFF.